One and the same sample provided the 27 T cell receptor beta chains below, sequenced in a study of blood T cell repertoires in COVID-19. Sequencing used immunoSEQ multiplex PCR; TCRdb keeps in-frame clones, though not all of them. The sample lists fewer than 350,000 clones; around 91% were seen once. The sequenced sample was PBMCs or T cells enriched from blood (not recorded which). All receptors derive from a woman aged 18-29 years with acute COVID-19.

This clone was detected only once. The rearrangement links TRBV27 to TRBJ2-1; TRBD2 matches at 9 bases. The length of the CDR3 is 15 residues. V gave up 6 bases and J gave up 6 bases; unmatched junction bases: 9. Germline values: CDR1 MNHEY, CDR2 SMNVEV (reference sequence). This CDR3 reads CASSTLAGKTNEQFF. CDR3 nucleotide sequence: TGTGCCAGCAGCACTCTAGCGGGAAAGACCAATGAGCAGTTCTTC.

The chain combines TRBV30 with TRBJ2-7; 13 bases fit TRBD2. V was pared by 1 base and J by 0 bases, with 3 bases of the junction left unmatched. The germline gives CDR1 GTSNPN, CDR2 SVGIG (reference sequence). This CDR3 is built from 16 residues. CDR3 nucleotide sequence: TGTGCCTGGAGTGGCACTAGCGGGAGGGCCTCCTACGAGCAGTACTTC. Protein product: CAWSGTSGRASYEQYF. The full variable domain, completed using reference TRBV30 and TRBJ2-7, is SQTIHQWPATLVQPVGSPLSLECTVEGTSNPNLYWYRQAAGRGLQLLFYSVGIGQISSEVPQNLSASRPQDRQFILSSKKLLLSDSGFYLCAWSGTSGRASYEQYFGPGTRLTVT.

The V call is TRBV18, the J call TRBJ2-5, with 12 bases matching TRBD1. CDR1 is KGHSH and CDR2 is LQKENI in the germline V gene. V was pared by 5 bases and J by 4 bases, with 5 bases of the junction left unmatched. The CDR3 is 15 amino acids. The CDR3 sequence: CASSTGQGARETQYF. For the CDR3, the DNA is TGTGCCAGCTCAACGGGACAGGGGGCTCGAGAGACCCAGTACTTC.

This clone was counted once. The chain carries TRBV10-3 and TRBJ2-1, with 7 bases fitting TRBD2. Per germline, CDR1 ENHRY and CDR2 SYGVKD. V was pared by 3 bases and J by 0 bases, with 2 bases of the junction left unmatched. This CDR3 is built from 15 residues. The CDR3, as DNA: TGTGCCATCAGTGACACTAGCGACTCCTACAATGAGCAGTTCTTC. Translating gives CAISDTSDSYNEQFF.

A word on this clone: Its ends do not fully match the called genes, so a read error is possible. This chain uses TRBV13 with TRBJ2-5; TRBD2 matches at 15 bases. Germline loops: CDR1 PRHDT, CDR2 FYEKMQ (reference sequence). This CDR3 spans 16 amino acids. CDR3 sequence (DNA): TGTGCCAGCAGCCTAGGACTAGCGGGAGGGCCGGAGACCCAGTACTTC. This codes for CASSLGLAGGPETQYF.

The V and J genes are TRBV2 and TRBJ2-1, with D hard to call. The CDR3 is 13 amino acids. Trimming shortened V by 4 bases and J by 6 bases, and 10 bases separated the two germline ends. In germline, CDR1 is SNHLY, CDR2 FYNNEI. CDR3 amino acids: CASSVSFPNEQFF. DNA for the CDR3: TGTGCCAGCAGTGTGTCCTTCCCCAATGAGCAGTTCTTC.

The rearrangement uses TRBV4-3 and TRBJ1-2; 8 positions match TRBD1. The J segment lost 6 bases and the V segment lost 2 bases, leaving 14 bases of the junction unmatched. There are 17 residues in the CDR3. Looked up from germline, CDR1 is LGHNA and CDR2 is YSLEER. The CDR3 sequence: CASSQTDRAIPKDGYTF. The CDR3, as DNA: TGCGCCAGCAGCCAAACGGACAGGGCGATCCCTAAGGATGGCTACACCTTC.

The chain is built from TRBV7-9 and TRBJ2-5, with D possibly being TRBD1 (6 bases). Trimming stripped 3 bases from V and 4 bases from J, with 18 bases between. CDR3 size: 16 residues. Looked up from germline, CDR1 is SEHNR and CDR2 is FQNEAQ (reference sequence). CDR3 sequence: CASSLKKQGWRETQYF. Written as DNA, the CDR3 is TGTGCCAGCAGCTTGAAGAAACAGGGATGGAGAGAGACCCAGTACTTC. The full variable domain, in which reference TRBV7-9 and TRBJ2-5 provide the parts outside the CDR3, is DTGVSQNPRHKITKRGQNVTFRCDPISEHNRLYWYRQTLGQGPEFLTYFQNEAQLEKSRLLSDRFSAERPKGSFSTLEIQRTEQGDSAMYLCASSLKKQGWRETQYFGPGTRLLVL.

Notes on this clone: The sample has other DNA sequences that encode this CDR3 too. V usage is TRBV5-5 and J usage is TRBJ2-7; D is perhaps TRBD1 (7 bases). The V end was cut by 1 base, the J end by 3 bases, with 8 bases between. The CDR3 is made up of 13 amino acids. Germline loops: CDR1 SGHKS, CDR2 YYEKEE (reference sequence). The chain's CDR3 is CASSLQGGYEQYF. CDR3 sequence (DNA): TGTGCCAGCAGCTTGCAGGGGGGCTACGAGCAGTACTTC.

This chain uses TRBV6-1 with TRBJ2-3; D might be TRBD2 (6 bases). Looked up from germline, CDR1 is MNHNS and CDR2 is SASEGT. The CDR3 has 19 amino acids. V lost 3 bases to trimming and J lost 3 bases, with 25 bases between them. CDR3 amino acids: CASSDWGGAGMVGTDTQYF. The CDR3 region has the DNA TGTGCCAGCAGTGACTGGGGTGGGGCGGGAATGGTGGGTACAGATACGCAGTATTTT.

The CDR3 DNA sequence: TGTGCCAGCAGACCAGGACTAGCGGGACGTAATGAGCAGTTCTTC. Encoded protein: CASRPGLAGRNEQFF. The rearrangement joins TRBV28 to TRBJ2-1; TRBD2 matches 12 bases. Germline V gene data show CDR1 as MDHEN and CDR2 as SYDVKM. After removal of 6 bases from V and 7 bases from J, the junction contained 7 bases not matched to a gene. The length of the CDR3 is 15 residues.

J is TRBJ1-2 and V is TRBV5-1, with D hard to call. Per the germline V gene, CDR1 is SGHRS and CDR2 is YFSETQ. V was clipped by 2 bases and J by 7 bases, with 21 bases between them. The CDR3 spans 16 residues. The CDR3 spells CASSLKKGGREIGYTF. CDR3 nucleotide sequence: TGCGCCAGCAGCTTAAAAAAGGGTGGCCGGGAAATTGGCTACACCTTC.

The chain recombines TRBV6-4 with TRBJ2-1, with D maybe TRBD1 (6 bases). Germline loops: CDR1 MRHNA, CDR2 SNTAGT. V was clipped by 10 bases and J by 8 bases, with 24 bases between them. The CDR3 length is 15 residues. The CDR3 is CAITTKGGGRYEQFF. CDR3 sequence (DNA): TGTGCCATCACAACGAAAGGGGGTGGACGGTATGAGCAGTTCTTC.

V is TRBV3-1 (or the pseudogene TRBV3-2) and J is TRBJ1-2; possibly TRBD1 for D (5 bases). The CDR3 loop spans 16 amino acids. The ends were cut back, 1 base at V and 4 bases at J, with 16 bases in the middle. Germline values: CDR1 LGHDT, CDR2 YNNKEL (reference sequence). The CDR3 loop reads CASSQGLSPGPYGYTF. CDR3 DNA: TGTGCCAGCAGCCAAGGATTGTCGCCAGGGCCCTATGGCTACACCTTC.

This rearrangement joins TRBV7-3 to TRBJ2-1, with a possible D match to TRBD2 (6 bases). V lost 7 bases, J lost 7 bases, and 14 bases lay in between. Per germline, CDR1 SGHTA and CDR2 FQGTGA. The CDR3 sequence is 13 residues long. The CDR3 coding sequence is TGTGCCAGCAACTCGCCGGGAGTGAATGAGCAGTTCTTC. This gives the protein CASNSPGVNEQFF.

J is TRBJ2-5 and V is TRBV14; D is unresolved. Germline V lookup: CDR1 SGHDN, CDR2 FVKESK. There are 16 residues in the CDR3. Trimming removed 3 bases at V and 2 bases at J, with 16 bases between. The CDR3 DNA reads TGTGCCAGCAGCCAGTACTCCTCACCGGTACAAGAGACCCAGTACTTC. Its protein is CASSQYSSPVQETQYF.

The chain has TRBV19 and TRBJ1-2; the match to TRBD1 covers 7 bases. The CDR3 covers 14 residues. Germline V gives CDR1 LNHDA, CDR2 SQIVND (reference sequence). Losses at the gene ends were 5 bases for V and 4 bases for J; bases not matched to a gene: 7. The CDR3 spells CASSPGGFIYGYTF. The CDR3 nucleotides read TGTGCCAGTAGTCCAGGGGGTTTTATCTATGGCTACACCTTC. The full variable domain, its missing parts supplied by reference TRBV19 and TRBJ1-2, is DGGITQSPKYLFRKEGQNVTLSCEQNLNHDAMYWYRQDPGQGLRLIYYSQIVNDFQKGDIAEGYSVSREKKESFPLTVTSAQKNPTAFYLCASSPGGFIYGYTFGSGTRLTVV.

The V call is TRBV28, the J call TRBJ2-1; 9 bases map to TRBD2. CDR1 is MDHEN, CDR2 SYDVKM, per germline. With 9 bases clipped from V and 4 bases from J, the junction kept 7 bases outside the gene matches. The CDR3 length is 14 residues. This chain's CDR3 is CASRETSGYNEQFF. CDR3 nucleotide sequence: TGTGCCAGTCGGGAGACTAGCGGATACAATGAGCAGTTCTTC.

V gene TRBV28 combines with J gene TRBJ2-7; TRBD2 aligns across 8 bases. The V segment lost 2 bases and the J segment 2 bases; nucleotides outside the gene matches: 5. The CDR3 has 15 amino acids. The germline V gene encodes CDR1 MDHEN and CDR2 SYDVKM. CDR3 protein: CASSLGGRTAYEQYF. CDR3 DNA: TGTGCCAGCAGTTTAGGCGGGAGGACTGCCTACGAGCAGTACTTC.

The V and J genes are TRBV4-3 and TRBJ2-7, with 7 bases that match TRBD1. This CDR3 has 14 residues. Germline trimming cut 3 bases from V and 7 bases from J; bases unmatched to any gene: 9. Germline loops: CDR1 LGHNA, CDR2 YSLEER. The CDR3 coding sequence is TGCGCCAGCAGCCAGGCCGGGACACAGGGGGAGCAGTACTTC. It specifies CASSQAGTQGEQYF.

The chain has TRBV27 and TRBJ2-5; 12 bases line up with TRBD2. V lost 2 bases to trimming and J lost 2 bases; unmatched junction nucleotides: 6. CDR1 and CDR2 from the germline V gene are MNHEY and SMNVEV (reference sequence). The CDR3 loop spans 17 amino acids. For the CDR3, the DNA is TGTGCCAGCAGTTTAGGAGGACTAGCGGGGCTACAAGAGACCCAGTACTTC. As protein: CASSLGGLAGLQETQYF.

V is TRBV30 and J is TRBJ2-3; D possibly corresponds to TRBD1 (6 bases). In germline, CDR1 is GTSNPN, CDR2 SVGIG (reference sequence). Trimming cost V 4 bases and J 0 bases, with 14 bases left between them. The CDR3 sequence is 15 residues long. CDR3 region: CAWTRQAVSTDTQYF. The CDR3 nucleotides read TGTGCCTGGACACGACAGGCTGTGAGCACAGATACGCAGTATTTT.

This clone was recorded only once. The chain joins TRBV5-5 to TRBJ2-1; maybe TRBD2 (6 bases). CDR1 SGHKS and CDR2 YYEKEE come from the germline V gene (reference sequence). The CDR3 covers 14 residues. Trimming took off 2 bases at V and 4 bases at J, with 10 bases between the two ends. The CDR3 is CASSFGGMYNEQFF. The CDR3 bases are TGTGCCAGCAGCTTTGGCGGGATGTACAATGAGCAGTTCTTC. Based on the CDR3 plus reference TRBV5-5 and TRBJ2-1, the full variable domain is DAGVTQSPTHLIKTRGQQVTLRCSPISGHKSVSWYQQVLGQGPQFIFQYYEKEERGRGNFPDRFSARQFPNYSSELNVNALLLGDSALYLCASSFGGMYNEQFFGPGTRLTVL.

The chain joins TRBV5-1 to TRBJ1-4; 9 positions match TRBD1. From germline, CDR1 is SGHRS and CDR2 YFSETQ. J was trimmed by 8 bases and V by 3 bases; bases with no gene match: 5. This CDR3 has 14 amino acids. The CDR3: CASSSQGAAEKLFF. CDR3 nucleotides: TGCGCCAGCAGCTCACAGGGGGCGGCGGAAAAACTGTTTTTT.

DNA for the CDR3: TGTGCCAGCAGCTCCCGGGACAGCTTTTCCTACGAGCAGTACTTC. This sequence encodes CASSSRDSFSYEQYF. The chain uses TRBV7-9 and TRBJ2-7, with 7 bases lining up with TRBD1. The CDR3 runs 15 residues. Germline V gene sequence: CDR1 SEHNR, CDR2 FQNEAQ (reference sequence). Trimming removed 4 bases from V and 1 base from J; junction bases left unmatched: 7.

The chain carries TRBV27 and TRBJ2-3, with 7 bases matching TRBD1. Trimming took 0 bases from V and 6 from J; bases not matched to a gene: 12. Germline values: CDR1 MNHEY, CDR2 SMNVEV (reference sequence). The CDR3 extends over 17 amino acids. The CDR3 loop reads CASSLSIRTGYGDTQYF. Here the CDR3 DNA reads TGTGCCAGCAGTTTATCGATCCGGACAGGATACGGGGATACGCAGTATTTT.

The CDR3 bases are TGTGCCAGCAGTAGGACATTGGGGAACACTGAAGCTTTCTTT. Its translation: CASSRTLGNTEAFF. This chain uses TRBV6-4 with TRBJ1-1, with a weak D call TRBD1 (5 bases). Germline-derived CDR1 and CDR2 are MRHNA and SNTAGT. The V end was cut by 5 bases, the J end by 1 base, with 11 bases between. The CDR3 consists of 14 residues.